These T cell receptor beta chains were read from a single sample in a study of T-cell memory formation after mild COVID-19. TCRdb re-called the 5' RACE reads through MiXCR, storing one row per CDR3 protein. The table shows roughly 280,000 distinct CDR3 sequences, with around 8% occurring only once. Material: PBMCs or a T cell subset sorted from them (not recorded which). Source of these receptors: a man younger than 30 who had mild COVID-19 (a few samples of this study predate the infection). Cell type and time point are not known. The CDR3 runs from the conserved cysteine through the conserved F or W. Each record gives: CDR3 protein, CDR3 DNA, clone size, CDR3 length, D gene, V gene, J gene. A D gene is named only where the DNA matches it firmly. Only some rows state a clone size, as once, few, many or a class for expanded clones.

CDR3 protein: CATSDGLAGSVFSEQFF
CDR3 DNA: TGTGCCACCAGTGATGGACTAGCGGGGTCGGTCTTCAGTGAGCAGTTCTTC
clone size: few
CDR3 length: 17
D gene: TRBD2
V gene: TRBV24-1
J gene: TRBJ2-1

CDR3 protein: CIGTGGRFNEKLFF
CDR3 DNA: TGCATCGGGACAGGCGGTCGGTTTAATGAAAAACTGTTTTTT
clone size: NA
CDR3 length: 14
D gene: TRBD1
V gene: TRBV20-1
J gene: TRBJ1-4

CDR3 protein: CASSEYHGNEKLFF
CDR3 DNA: TGTGCCAGCAGTGAATATCATGGAAATGAAAAACTGTTTTTT
clone size: NA
CDR3 length: 14
D gene: NA
V gene: TRBV25-1
J gene: TRBJ1-4

CDR3 protein: CAISESQRLAGATSTGELFF
CDR3 DNA: TGTGCCATCAGTGAGTCCCAGCGACTAGCGGGGGCCACCTCCACCGGGGAGCTGTTTTTT
clone size: NA
CDR3 length: 20
D gene: TRBD2
V gene: TRBV10-3
J gene: TRBJ2-2

CDR3 protein: CASRTASGETQYF
CDR3 DNA: TGTGCCAGTAGGACGGCTAGCGGAGAGACCCAGTACTTC
clone size: few
CDR3 length: 13
D gene: TRBD2
V gene: TRBV12-3/TRBV12-4
J gene: TRBJ2-5

CDR3 protein: CASSTSPDRGREFF
CDR3 DNA: TGTGCCAGCAGTACAAGCCCGGACAGGGGGAGGGAGTTCTTC
clone size: many
CDR3 length: 14
D gene: TRBD1
V gene: TRBV6-2/TRBV6-3
J gene: TRBJ2-1

CDR3 protein: CASGPGGLNTGELFF
CDR3 DNA: TGTGCCAGCGGACCCGGGGGTCTGAACACCGGGGAGCTGTTTTTT
clone size: NA
CDR3 length: 15
D gene: NA
V gene: TRBV6-5
J gene: TRBJ2-2

CDR3 protein: CASSTLGEQFF
CDR3 DNA: TGTGCCAGCAGCACGCTCGGTGAGCAGTTCTTC
clone size: many
CDR3 length: 11
D gene: NA
V gene: TRBV7-9
J gene: TRBJ2-1

CDR3 protein: CASSYERGGQETQYF
CDR3 DNA: TGTGCCAGCAGTTACGAGCGGGGGGGGCAAGAGACCCAGTACTTC
clone size: NA
CDR3 length: 15
D gene: TRBD2
V gene: TRBV6-5
J gene: TRBJ2-5

CDR3 protein: CSVEDQFLRGSETQYF
CDR3 DNA: TGCAGCGTTGAAGATCAGTTTTTACGGGGGAGCGAGACCCAGTACTTC
clone size: few
CDR3 length: 16
D gene: NA
V gene: TRBV29-1
J gene: TRBJ2-5

CDR3 protein: CASSSDSTGELFF
CDR3 DNA: TGTGCCAGCAGCTCTGACTCCACCGGGGAGCTGTTTTTT
clone size: NA
CDR3 length: 13
D gene: NA
V gene: TRBV7-3
J gene: TRBJ2-2

CDR3 protein: CASSWGEALRNEQYF
CDR3 DNA: TGCGCCAGCAGCTGGGGAGAGGCACTCCGTAACGAGCAGTACTTC
clone size: NA
CDR3 length: 15
D gene: NA
V gene: TRBV5-1
J gene: TRBJ2-7

CDR3 protein: CSARVVSPTGAEETQYF
CDR3 DNA: TGCAGTGCTAGAGTAGTGAGTCCTACAGGGGCCGAAGAGACCCAGTACTTC
clone size: few
CDR3 length: 17
D gene: TRBD1
V gene: TRBV20-1
J gene: TRBJ2-5

CDR3 protein: CASSLDQLGSPLHF
CDR3 DNA: TGCGCCAGCAGCTTGGACCAGTTGGGATCACCCCTCCACTTT
clone size: NA
CDR3 length: 14
D gene: NA
V gene: TRBV5-1
J gene: TRBJ1-6

CDR3 protein: CASSLPPSLNSPLHF
CDR3 DNA: TGTGCCAGCAGCTTACCACCGAGTCTAAATTCACCCCTCCACTTT
clone size: NA
CDR3 length: 15
D gene: NA
V gene: TRBV11-2
J gene: TRBJ1-6

CDR3 protein: CASSSAGEGVTEAFF
CDR3 DNA: TGTGCCAGCAGTTCAGCGGGGGAGGGGGTCACTGAAGCTTTCTTT
clone size: NA
CDR3 length: 15
D gene: NA
V gene: TRBV6-5
J gene: TRBJ1-1

CDR3 protein: CASSFQIIAGGSTDTQYF
CDR3 DNA: TGCGCCAGCAGCTTCCAAATCATAGCGGGGGGAAGCACAGATACGCAGTATTTT
clone size: NA
CDR3 length: 18
D gene: TRBD2
V gene: TRBV5-1
J gene: TRBJ2-3

CDR3 protein: CASSRGAGSTDTQYF
CDR3 DNA: TGTGCCAGCAGTCGGGGGGCGGGGAGCACAGATACGCAGTATTTT
clone size: few
CDR3 length: 15
D gene: NA
V gene: TRBV27
J gene: TRBJ2-3

CDR3 protein: CATSDSRGAAFF
CDR3 DNA: TGTGCCACCAGTGACTCGAGGGGAGCTGCTTTCTTT
clone size: NA
CDR3 length: 12
D gene: NA
V gene: TRBV24-1
J gene: TRBJ1-1

CDR3 protein: CASSYRTETYEQYF
CDR3 DNA: TGTGCCAGCAGTTACCGGACGGAAACCTACGAGCAGTACTTC
clone size: few
CDR3 length: 14
D gene: NA
V gene: TRBV6-5
J gene: TRBJ2-7

CDR3 protein: CASTEGAVTNYGYTF
CDR3 DNA: TGTGCCAGCACCGAGGGGGCGGTGACTAACTATGGCTACACCTTC
clone size: NA
CDR3 length: 15
D gene: TRBD1
V gene: TRBV6-6
J gene: TRBJ1-2

CDR3 protein: CATSERTGLSGELFF
CDR3 DNA: TGTGCCACCAGTGAGAGGACAGGGTTGAGCGGGGAGCTGTTTTTT
clone size: NA
CDR3 length: 15
D gene: TRBD1
V gene: TRBV24-1
J gene: TRBJ2-2

CDR3 protein: CASSSGLAGPTDTQYF
CDR3 DNA: TGTGCCAGCAGCTCTGGACTAGCGGGACCGACAGATACGCAGTATTTT
clone size: NA
CDR3 length: 16
D gene: TRBD2
V gene: TRBV11-2
J gene: TRBJ2-3

CDR3 protein: CASSQDPGAAGELFF
CDR3 DNA: TGTGCCAGCAGCCAAGATCCTGGAGCCGCCGGGGAGCTGTTTTTT
clone size: few
CDR3 length: 15
D gene: NA
V gene: TRBV3-1
J gene: TRBJ2-2

CDR3 protein: CAISIAGGETQYF
CDR3 DNA: TGTGCCATCAGTATAGCGGGGGGAGAGACCCAGTACTTC
clone size: few
CDR3 length: 13
D gene: TRBD2
V gene: TRBV10-3
J gene: TRBJ2-5

CDR3 protein: CASSQVPGEDGTEAFF
CDR3 DNA: TGTGCCAGCAGCCAAGTCCCGGGGGAGGATGGCACTGAAGCTTTCTTT
clone size: NA
CDR3 length: 16
D gene: NA
V gene: TRBV14
J gene: TRBJ1-1

CDR3 protein: CATSRGQGTTDTQYF
CDR3 DNA: TGTGCCACCAGCAGGGGACAGGGGACAACAGATACGCAGTATTTT
clone size: many
CDR3 length: 15
D gene: TRBD1
V gene: TRBV15
J gene: TRBJ2-3

CDR3 protein: CASSLRMRGLADTQYF
CDR3 DNA: TGTGCCAGCAGCCTGCGGATGCGGGGCCTTGCAGATACGCAGTATTTT
clone size: NA
CDR3 length: 16
D gene: NA
V gene: TRBV11-2
J gene: TRBJ2-3

CDR3 protein: CASSYSGRHRVSTDTQYF
CDR3 DNA: TGTGCCAGCAGTTACTCCGGCAGACACAGGGTGAGCACAGATACGCAGTATTTT
clone size: few
CDR3 length: 18
D gene: NA
V gene: TRBV6-6
J gene: TRBJ2-3

CDR3 protein: CASSPNSGYEQYF
CDR3 DNA: TGTGCCAGCAGCCCTAATAGCGGTTACGAGCAGTACTTC
clone size: NA
CDR3 length: 13
D gene: NA
V gene: TRBV7-2
J gene: TRBJ2-7

CDR3 protein: CASSPTGGAGSTDTQYF
CDR3 DNA: TGTGCCAGCAGCCCGACAGGGGGCGCGGGGAGCACAGATACGCAGTATTTT
clone size: NA
CDR3 length: 17
D gene: TRBD1
V gene: TRBV5-4
J gene: TRBJ2-3

CDR3 protein: CASSFGQGQEQYF
CDR3 DNA: TGTGCCAGCAGCTTTGGACAGGGGCAGGAGCAGTACTTC
clone size: NA
CDR3 length: 13
D gene: TRBD1
V gene: TRBV7-6
J gene: TRBJ2-7

CDR3 protein: CATSDTPEDTQYF
CDR3 DNA: TGTGCCACCAGTGATACACCTGAGGATACGCAGTATTTT
clone size: NA
CDR3 length: 13
D gene: NA
V gene: TRBV24-1
J gene: TRBJ2-3

CDR3 protein: CASSLGYIGLGTGELFF
CDR3 DNA: TGTGCCAGCAGTTTGGGGTACATAGGCCTGGGCACCGGGGAGCTGTTTTTT
clone size: few
CDR3 length: 17
D gene: NA
V gene: TRBV6-6
J gene: TRBJ2-2

CDR3 protein: CASSLIQRQGFDEQFF
CDR3 DNA: TGTGCCAGCAGCCTTATTCAGAGACAGGGTTTCGATGAGCAGTTCTTC
clone size: NA
CDR3 length: 16
D gene: TRBD1
V gene: TRBV7-9
J gene: TRBJ2-1

CDR3 protein: CASSNRLASEKLFF
CDR3 DNA: TGCGCCAGCAGTAACAGGTTGGCTAGTGAAAAACTGTTTTTT
clone size: few
CDR3 length: 14
D gene: NA
V gene: TRBV4-1
J gene: TRBJ1-4

CDR3 protein: CASSYRPANTGELFF
CDR3 DNA: TGTGCCAGCAGTTACAGGCCTGCGAACACCGGGGAGCTGTTTTTT
clone size: NA
CDR3 length: 15
D gene: NA
V gene: TRBV6-5
J gene: TRBJ2-2

CDR3 protein: CASSLLDEQYF
CDR3 DNA: TGTGCCAGCAGCTTATTAGACGAGCAGTACTTC
clone size: few
CDR3 length: 11
D gene: NA
V gene: TRBV7-9
J gene: TRBJ2-7

CDR3 protein: CASSPWGVETQYF
CDR3 DNA: TGTGCCAGCAGCCCCTGGGGGGTGGAGACCCAGTACTTC
clone size: NA
CDR3 length: 13
D gene: NA
V gene: TRBV6-5
J gene: TRBJ2-5

CDR3 protein: CASSQVQGGPFF
CDR3 DNA: TGTGCCAGCAGCCAAGTCCAGGGGGGACCTTTCTTT
clone size: few
CDR3 length: 12
D gene: TRBD1
V gene: TRBV3-1
J gene: TRBJ1-1

CDR3 protein: CASSQEGGHLSEAFF
CDR3 DNA: TGCGCCAGCAGCCAAGAGGGGGGGCACCTTTCTGAAGCTTTCTTT
clone size: few
CDR3 length: 15
D gene: NA
V gene: TRBV4-1
J gene: TRBJ1-1

CDR3 protein: CASSLAPQDKHEKLFF
CDR3 DNA: TGCGCCAGCAGCCTCGCCCCACAGGATAAGCATGAAAAACTGTTTTTT
clone size: few
CDR3 length: 16
D gene: NA
V gene: TRBV4-1
J gene: TRBJ1-4

CDR3 protein: CATSREGAANEKLFF
CDR3 DNA: TGTGCCACCAGCAGAGAAGGGGCGGCTAATGAAAAACTGTTTTTT
clone size: NA
CDR3 length: 15
D gene: NA
V gene: TRBV15
J gene: TRBJ1-4

CDR3 protein: CASSDKDVLETQYF
CDR3 DNA: TGCGCCAGCAGCGACAAAGACGTTCTAGAGACCCAGTACTTC
clone size: many
CDR3 length: 14
D gene: NA
V gene: TRBV4-1
J gene: TRBJ2-5

CDR3 protein: CASTRQGALGTQYF
CDR3 DNA: TGTGCCAGCACCAGACAGGGGGCCCTAGGGACGCAGTATTTT
clone size: NA
CDR3 length: 14
D gene: TRBD1
V gene: TRBV12-3/TRBV12-4
J gene: TRBJ2-3

CDR3 protein: CASSYDSTNEQYF
CDR3 DNA: TGTGCCAGCAGTTACGACAGCACCAACGAGCAGTACTTC
clone size: few
CDR3 length: 13
D gene: NA
V gene: TRBV6-5
J gene: TRBJ2-7

CDR3 protein: CASSYRDGRLGNSPLHF
CDR3 DNA: TGTGCCAGCAGTTACCGGGACGGGAGGCTGGGGAATTCACCCCTCCACTTT
clone size: NA
CDR3 length: 17
D gene: NA
V gene: TRBV27
J gene: TRBJ1-6

CDR3 protein: CASSPQGNYEQYF
CDR3 DNA: TGTGCCAGCAGTCCCCAGGGGAACTACGAGCAGTACTTC
clone size: NA
CDR3 length: 13
D gene: NA
V gene: TRBV6-5
J gene: TRBJ2-7

CDR3 protein: CASGWTASGYTF
CDR3 DNA: TGTGCCAGCGGCTGGACGGCCTCCGGCTACACCTTC
clone size: few
CDR3 length: 12
D gene: NA
V gene: TRBV27
J gene: TRBJ1-2

CDR3 protein: CASSVQGARGKLFF
CDR3 DNA: TGTGCCAGCAGTGTACAGGGGGCCCGGGGAAAACTGTTTTTT
clone size: NA
CDR3 length: 14
D gene: TRBD1
V gene: TRBV2
J gene: TRBJ1-4

CDR3 protein: CASSQVISGRETQYF
CDR3 DNA: TGCGCCAGCAGCCAAGTGATCTCGGGGAGAGAGACCCAGTACTTC
clone size: many
CDR3 length: 15
D gene: NA
V gene: TRBV4-3
J gene: TRBJ2-5

CDR3 protein: CASSQDRTSQFF
CDR3 DNA: TGTGCCAGCAGCCAAGATAGGACTTCGCAGTTCTTC
clone size: NA
CDR3 length: 12
D gene: NA
V gene: TRBV4-2
J gene: TRBJ2-1

CDR3 protein: CASSQGQNNEKLFF
CDR3 DNA: TGCGCCAGCAGCCAAGGACAAAATAATGAAAAACTGTTTTTT
clone size: few
CDR3 length: 14
D gene: NA
V gene: TRBV4-3
J gene: TRBJ1-4

CDR3 protein: CDSSFRQNTEAFF
CDR3 DNA: TGCGACAGCAGCTTCCGGCAGAACACTGAAGCTTTCTTT
clone size: few
CDR3 length: 13
D gene: NA
V gene: TRBV5-1
J gene: TRBJ1-1